One sample yielded the 8 T cell receptor beta chains listed below, sequenced in a study of blood T cells in healthy people across ages. A second PCR, run for about 6 to 12 cycles, used a sample-barcoded 5' primer plus a J-beta primer mix. One entry per CDR3 protein, called by TCRdb with MiXCR from the 5' RACE reads. The sample shows 1.5 million or so distinct CDR3 sequences, 42% of them seen only once. Sequencing was performed on blood. These receptors came from a woman aged 18-30 years in good health.

The chain uses TRBV29-1 and TRBJ1-3; D gene ambiguous. V lost 6 bases to trimming and J lost 0 bases, with 12 bases between them. Germline lookup yields CDR1 SQVTM and CDR2 ANQGSEA. The CDR3 is 14 amino acids. The CDR3 reads CSVYRANSGNTIYF. The CDR3 DNA sequence: TGCAGCGTATACCGGGCCAACTCTGGAAACACCATATATTTT.

This clonotype came up a few times. V gene TRBV7-2 combines with J gene TRBJ2-7; D may be TRBD2 (6 bases). The CDR3 contains 14 residues. Germline V gene sequence: CDR1 SGHTA, CDR2 FQGNSA. V was shortened by 4 bases and J by 1 base, with 11 bases between the two germline ends. CDR3 DNA sequence: TGTGCCAGCAGCTCCCCGGAGGGATCCTACGAGCAGTACTTC. It codes for CASSSPEGSYEQYF. The full variable domain, with the rest looked up from reference TRBV7-2 and TRBJ2-7, is GAGVSQSPSNKVTEKGKDVELRCDPISGHTALYWYRQSLGQGLEFLIYFQGNSAPDKSGLPSDRFSAERTGGSVSTLTIQRTQQEDSAVYLCASSSPEGSYEQYFGPGTRLTVT.

The chain couples TRBV12-3 or TRBV12-4 to TRBJ2-5; 10 nucleotides match TRBD1. The CDR3 contains 19 residues. The V gene end was trimmed by 5 bases and the J gene end by 11 bases; junction bases not matched to a gene: 26. The CDR3 DNA follows: TGTGCCAGCAGTCTAGGCCCTCTAAAACCGGGACAGGGGTACAATGAGCAGTACTTC. Translated, it gives CASSLGPLKPGQGYNEQYF.

The chain uses TRBV7-3 and TRBJ2-1; 8 bases fit TRBD2. Losses at the gene ends were 9 bases for V and 8 bases for J; bases not matched to a gene: 9. The CDR3 is made up of 13 amino acids. Germline loops: CDR1 SGHTA, CDR2 FQGTGA. CDR3: CASGGGGLDEQFF. CDR3 coding DNA: TGTGCCAGTGGGGGCGGGGGGTTGGATGAGCAGTTCTTC.

The J gene is TRBJ2-7, the V gene TRBV7-2, with 11 bases that match TRBD2. The CDR3 consists of 17 residues. V trimming: 1 base; J trimming: 2 bases; junction bases outside the gene matches: 7. The germline V gene has CDR1 SGHTA and CDR2 FQGNSA. The CDR3 protein is CASSLGGLAVPPYEQYF. The DNA of the CDR3 is TGTGCCAGCAGCTTAGGGGGACTAGCGGTACCTCCCTACGAGCAGTACTTC.

This sequence joins TRBV3-1 and TRBJ1-1; a possible D gene is TRBD1 (6 bases). Trimming removed 0 bases from V and 9 bases from J, with 14 bases in between. Germline values: CDR1 LGHDT, CDR2 YNNKEL (reference sequence). This CDR3 contains 14 residues. CDR3 sequence (DNA): TGTGCCAGCAGCCAAGACACAGGGCAGCTAAAAGCTTTCTTT. Encoded protein: CASSQDTGQLKAFF.

This chain links TRBV29-1 with TRBJ2-5, with a tentative D call TRBD2 (8 bases). This CDR3 has 17 residues. Germline V gene lookup returns CDR1 SQVTM and CDR2 ANQGSEA. V lost 4 bases to trimming and J lost 1 base, with 22 bases between them. The CDR3 sequence is CSVVGGPGRGPQETQYF. CDR3 coding DNA: TGCAGCGTTGTAGGGGGACCCGGGAGGGGGCCCCAAGAGACCCAGTACTTC.

The chain couples TRBV6-6 to TRBJ1-1, with TRBD1 matching 7 bases. Trimming at V came to 5 bases and at J to 8 bases, leaving 11 bases not matched to a gene. Germline assignment: CDR1 MNHNY and CDR2 SVGAGI (reference sequence). This CDR3 is 14 amino acids long. CDR3 protein: CASSPLPGTAEAFF. As DNA, the CDR3 is TGTGCCAGCAGTCCCCTCCCGGGGACAGCAGAAGCTTTCTTT.